Following are 25 T cell receptor beta chains from one sample sequenced in a study of T cell responses to AZD1222 COVID-19 vaccine. Sequencing used immunoSEQ multiplex PCR; TCRdb keeps in-frame clones, though not all of them. The data show roughly 180,000 clones, with 90% to 95% seen just once and around 1.8% held by the top ten. The sequences come from peripheral blood, collected on day 0 of AZD1222 vaccination. The receptors were sampled from an adult in good health.

The chain joins TRBV7-9 to TRBJ1-5, with 10 bases aligning to TRBD1. Germline V gives CDR1 SEHNR, CDR2 FQNEAQ (reference sequence). The CDR3 runs 15 residues. Germline trimming cut 5 bases from V and 6 bases from J; bases unmatched to any gene: 7. The CDR3 is CASSPDRGIGQPQHF. The CDR3 DNA reads TGTGCCAGCAGCCCGGACAGGGGGATCGGTCAGCCCCAGCATTTT.

V is TRBV27 and J is TRBJ1-5; D is uncertain. This CDR3 comprises 9 residues. Looked up from germline, CDR1 is MNHEY and CDR2 is SMNVEV (reference sequence). The CDR3 DNA reads TGTGTTCGGTCGCAGCCCCAGCATTTT. Amino acids: CVRSQPQHF.

The V and J genes are TRBV28 and TRBJ1-2; 7 bases match TRBD1. There are 13 residues in the CDR3. Germline V lookup: CDR1 MDHEN, CDR2 SYDVKM. With V trimmed by 7 bases and J by 5 bases, 7 bases remained unmatched. This CDR3 is CASTVGQMYGYTF. The DNA of the CDR3 is TGTGCCAGCACCGTGGGACAGATGTATGGCTACACCTTC.

This chain links TRBV7-2 with TRBJ1-1, with 8 bases aligning to TRBD1. This CDR3 spans 12 amino acids. J lost 10 bases, V lost 2 bases, and 3 bases had no gene match. Germline assignment: CDR1 SGHTA and CDR2 FQGNSA. The CDR3 protein is CASSLQGAIAFF. The CDR3 DNA sequence: TGTGCCAGCAGCTTACAGGGGGCGATAGCTTTCTTT.

The table lists this clone with a count of one. The J gene is TRBJ2-1, the V gene TRBV5-1; D not certain. The CDR3 is 12 residues long. V was clipped by 5 bases and J by 3 bases, with 6 bases between them. Germline V CDR1 and CDR2: SGHRS, YFSETQ. The CDR3, as DNA: TGCGCCAGCAGGTATAGCTACAATGAGCAGTTCTTC. Translation: CASRYSYNEQFF.

The chain joins TRBV21-1 to TRBJ1-5; the DNA was not used to check the table's D call, TRBD1. TRBV21-1 is tagged as a pseudogene. The CDR3 consists of 15 residues. The DNA of the CDR3 is TGTGCCAGCAGCTATGGACAGGGCTACTATCAGCCCCAGCATTTT. The encoded protein is CASSYGQGYYQPQHF.

V is TRBV28 and J is TRBJ1-6, with D tentatively TRBD1 (5 bases). The V gene lost 5 bases and the J gene lost 11 bases, with 13 bases spanning the gap. From germline, CDR1 is MDHEN and CDR2 SYDVKM. The CDR3 extends over 13 amino acids. The CDR3 here is CASSPLRDAPLHF. Written as DNA, the CDR3 is TGTGCCAGCAGTCCACTGAGGGACGCACCCCTCCACTTT.

The chain is built from TRBV14 and TRBJ1-4; a weak D match, TRBD1 (6 bases). Germline V gene data show CDR1 as SGHDN and CDR2 as FVKESK. The length of the CDR3 is 14 residues. Trimming removed 7 bases from V and 8 bases from J, with 17 bases in between. CDR3 protein: CASNAQGPGEKLFF. In DNA, the CDR3 is TGTGCCAGCAACGCCCAGGGGCCGGGGGAAAAACTGTTTTTT.

The rearrangement joins TRBV18 to TRBJ1-2; D gene ambiguous. The ends were cut back, 1 base at V and 3 bases at J, with 9 bases in the middle. The germline V gene has CDR1 KGHSH and CDR2 LQKENI. The CDR3 has 14 residues. The CDR3 nucleotides are TGTGCCAGCTCACCACGGGTCCAAGACTATGGCTACACCTTC. This translates into CASSPRVQDYGYTF.

The V call is TRBV6-6, the J call TRBJ1-4; D is possibly TRBD1 (5 bases). The CDR3 runs 14 residues. Trimming shortened V by 6 bases and J by 4 bases, and 12 bases separated the two germline ends. From germline, CDR1 is MNHNY and CDR2 SVGAGI (reference sequence). As DNA, the CDR3 is TGTGCCAGCAGACAAATACAGGTTAATGAAAAACTGTTTTTT. As protein: CASRQIQVNEKLFF.

This clone was counted once. The rearrangement joins TRBV11-2 to TRBJ2-3; no firm D call. CDR1 and CDR2 from the germline V gene are SGHAT and FQNNGV. The CDR3 extends over 15 amino acids. V dropped 0 bases and J dropped 2 bases, with 9 bases sitting between them. The CDR3 is CASSLDYGYTDTQYF. CDR3 bases: TGTGCCAGCAGCTTAGACTACGGATACACAGATACGCAGTATTTT.

The CDR3 DNA is TGCGCCAGCAGCTTAGGGCTAGCGGGGGGCCCCCAAGAGACCCAGTACTTC. Protein product: CASSLGLAGGPQETQYF. The rearrangement joins TRBV5-1 to TRBJ2-5; 11 positions agree with TRBD2. Trimming removed 2 bases from V and 1 base from J; junction bases left unmatched: 7. The CDR3 sequence is 17 residues long. Germline V gives CDR1 SGHRS, CDR2 YFSETQ.

The chain recombines TRBV19 with TRBJ1-5; a possible D gene is TRBD1 (5 bases). This CDR3 region has 15 residues. Germline lookup yields CDR1 LNHDA and CDR2 SQIVND (reference sequence). V was shortened by 3 bases and J by 5 bases, with 14 bases between the two germline ends. The CDR3 sequence is CASSILPPGHQPQHF. CDR3 in DNA: TGTGCCAGTAGTATCCTCCCCCCAGGGCATCAGCCCCAGCATTTT.

V gene TRBV6-5 combines with J gene TRBJ1-6; 8 bases match TRBD1. Germline trimming cut 6 bases from V and 8 bases from J; bases unmatched to any gene: 6. The CDR3 contains 14 residues. Germline assignment: CDR1 MNHEY and CDR2 SVGAGI. The CDR3 DNA follows: TGTGCCAGCAGAAGAGACAGGGGTGATTCACCCCTCCACTTT. It codes for CASRRDRGDSPLHF.

The chain couples TRBV7-9 to TRBJ1-2, with a tentative D call TRBD1 (5 bases). CDR1 and CDR2 (germline): SEHNR, FQNEAQ (reference sequence). Between the trimmed V and J ends, which lost 6 bases and 7 bases, there was a span of 12 bases. The CDR3 runs 12 residues. The CDR3 reads CASSQFRVGYTF. Here the CDR3 DNA reads TGTGCCAGCAGTCAATTCAGGGTTGGCTACACCTTC.

The V gene is TRBV7-2, the J gene TRBJ1-2; no reliable D call. This CDR3 is built from 16 residues. Germline V gene sequence: CDR1 SGHTA, CDR2 FQGNSA. Trimming took off 1 base at V and 11 bases at J, with 23 bases between the two ends. CDR3 residues: CASSLEVQAPIVRYTF. For the CDR3, the DNA is TGTGCCAGCAGCTTAGAGGTTCAGGCGCCAATAGTGCGATACACCTTC.

This chain uses TRBV28 with TRBJ1-6; 8 bases align to TRBD1. Trimming at V came to 6 bases and at J to 6 bases, leaving 7 bases not matched to a gene. The germline V gene encodes CDR1 MDHEN and CDR2 SYDVKM. This CDR3 comprises 15 residues. The CDR3 sequence: CASRSGQGPNSPLHF. The CDR3, as DNA: TGTGCCAGCAGGAGCGGACAGGGACCTAATTCACCCCTCCACTTT.

This clone was seen a single time. This sequence joins TRBV30 and TRBJ2-7; D gene unclear. V was shortened by 2 bases and J by 1 base, with 9 bases between the two germline ends. CDR1 and CDR2 (germline): GTSNPN, SVGIG (reference sequence). The length of the CDR3 is 13 residues. CDR3 nucleotides: TGTGCCTGGAGTCCTAAAGGGTCCTACGAGCAGTACTTC. This codes for CAWSPKGSYEQYF.

The rearrangement joins TRBV20-1 to TRBJ2-7, with D maybe TRBD2 (6 bases). This CDR3 comprises 15 residues. The germline V gene encodes CDR1 DFQATT and CDR2 SNEGSKA (reference sequence). V was shortened by 3 bases and J by 0 bases, with 15 bases between the two germline ends. The CDR3 reads CSASRTGVSSYEQYF. CDR3 DNA sequence: TGCAGTGCTAGTAGGACGGGGGTAAGCTCCTACGAGCAGTACTTC.

The V gene is TRBV20-1, the J gene TRBJ1-5; 8 bases are a match to TRBD1. Losses at the gene ends were 3 bases for V and 7 bases for J; bases not matched to a gene: 11. Germline V gives CDR1 DFQATT, CDR2 SNEGSKA (reference sequence). The CDR3 length is 15 residues. CDR3 bases: TGCAGTGCTAGTAAGGGGGGACAGGCGGGACAGCCCCAGCATTTT. Translated, it gives CSASKGGQAGQPQHF.

The chain uses TRBV7-3 and TRBJ2-1; D may be TRBD1 (6 bases). Germline-derived CDR1 and CDR2 are SGHTA and FQGTGA. The V gene lost 5 bases and the J gene lost 0 bases, with 11 bases spanning the gap. CDR3 length equals 15 residues. In DNA form, the CDR3 reads TGTGCCAGCAGCCCAGGGGCCGGCTCCTACAATGAGCAGTTCTTC. Translating gives CASSPGAGSYNEQFF.

The chain combines TRBV25-1 with TRBJ1-5; D is ambiguous. V dropped 8 bases and J dropped 6 bases, with 11 bases sitting between them. The CDR3 runs to 12 residues. The germline gives CDR1 MGHDK, CDR2 SYGVNS. The CDR3 bases are TGTGCCAGCTCGGACGGGATTCAGCCCCAGCATTTT. Encoded protein: CASSDGIQPQHF.

The rearrangement joins TRBV4-2 to TRBJ1-6; D unresolved. Germline CDR1 is LGHNA and CDR2 is YNFKEQ. Trimming took off 0 bases at V and 0 bases at J, with 6 bases between the two ends. This CDR3 spans 16 amino acids. DNA for the CDR3: TGTGCCAGCAGCCAAGACGGTAGCTCCTATAATTCACCCCTCCACTTT. Protein sequence: CASSQDGSSYNSPLHF.

The chain combines TRBV7-9 with TRBJ1-4, with a weak D call TRBD1 (5 bases). Germline V lookup: CDR1 SEHNR, CDR2 FQNEAQ (reference sequence). The CDR3 length is 18 residues. The V end lost 6 bases, the J end lost 0 bases, and 20 bases lay between the germline ends. CDR3 DNA sequence: TGTGCCAGCAGTTCAGGCCGGGACTCTTCCTCAACTAATGAAAAACTGTTTTTT. This sequence encodes CASSSGRDSSSTNEKLFF.

The V gene is TRBV5-8, the J gene TRBJ1-5; D remains ambiguous. Between the trimmed V and J ends, which lost 6 bases and 2 bases, there was a span of 12 bases. The germline V gene has CDR1 SGHTS and CDR2 YDEGEE. There are 14 residues in the CDR3. The CDR3 DNA sequence: TGTGCCAGCAACGGCGGGTATGGCAATCAGCCCCAGCATTTT. Translation gives CASNGGYGNQPQHF.